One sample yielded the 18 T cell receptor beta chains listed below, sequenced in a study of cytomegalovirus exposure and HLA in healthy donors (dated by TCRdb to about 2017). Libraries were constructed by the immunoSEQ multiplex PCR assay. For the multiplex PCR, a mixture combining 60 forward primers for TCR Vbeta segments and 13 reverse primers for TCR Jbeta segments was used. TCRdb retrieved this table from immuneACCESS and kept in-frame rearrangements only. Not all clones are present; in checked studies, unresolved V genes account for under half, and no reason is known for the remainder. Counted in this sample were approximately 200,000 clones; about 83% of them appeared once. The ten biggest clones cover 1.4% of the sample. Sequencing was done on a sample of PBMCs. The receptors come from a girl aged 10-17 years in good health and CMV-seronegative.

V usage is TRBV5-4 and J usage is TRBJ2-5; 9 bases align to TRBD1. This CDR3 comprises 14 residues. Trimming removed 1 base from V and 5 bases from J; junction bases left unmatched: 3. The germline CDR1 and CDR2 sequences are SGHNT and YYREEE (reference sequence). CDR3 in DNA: TGTGCCAGCAGCTTGACAGGGGGCATGGAGACCCAGTACTTC. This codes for CASSLTGGMETQYF.

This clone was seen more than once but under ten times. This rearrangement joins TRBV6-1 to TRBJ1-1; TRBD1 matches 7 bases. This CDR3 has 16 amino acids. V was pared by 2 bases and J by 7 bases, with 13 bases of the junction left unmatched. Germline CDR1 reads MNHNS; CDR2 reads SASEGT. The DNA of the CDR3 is TGTGCCAGCAGTGAAAAGACAGGGATGGGGAGAGGTGAAGCTTTCTTT. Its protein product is CASSEKTGMGRGEAFF.

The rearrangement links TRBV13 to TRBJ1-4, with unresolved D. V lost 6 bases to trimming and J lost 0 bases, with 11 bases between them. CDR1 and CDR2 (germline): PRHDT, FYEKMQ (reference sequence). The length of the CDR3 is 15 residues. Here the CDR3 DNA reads TGTGCCAGCAGGGCGGGATCTGCAACTAATGAAAAACTGTTTTTT. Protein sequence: CASRAGSATNEKLFF.

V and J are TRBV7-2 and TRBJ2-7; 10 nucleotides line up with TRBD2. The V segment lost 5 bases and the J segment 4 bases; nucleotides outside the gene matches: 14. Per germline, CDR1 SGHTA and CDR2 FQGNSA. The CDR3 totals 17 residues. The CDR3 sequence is CASSHPGAASGSYEQYF. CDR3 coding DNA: TGTGCCAGCAGCCATCCCGGGGCGGCTAGCGGGAGTTACGAGCAGTACTTC.

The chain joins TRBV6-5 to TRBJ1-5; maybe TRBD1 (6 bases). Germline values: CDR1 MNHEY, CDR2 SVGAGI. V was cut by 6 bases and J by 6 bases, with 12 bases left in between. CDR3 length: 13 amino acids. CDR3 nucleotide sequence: TGTGCCAGCAGCTCAGGGGTACGTCAGCCCCAGCATTTT. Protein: CASSSGVRQPQHF.

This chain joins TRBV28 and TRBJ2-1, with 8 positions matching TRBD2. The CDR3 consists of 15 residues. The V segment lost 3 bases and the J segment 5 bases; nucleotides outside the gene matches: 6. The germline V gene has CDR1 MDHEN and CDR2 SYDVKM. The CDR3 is CASSFGGRPNNEQFF. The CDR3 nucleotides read TGTGCCAGCAGTTTTGGCGGGAGGCCCAACAATGAGCAGTTCTTC.

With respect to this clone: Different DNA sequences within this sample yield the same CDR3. The CDR3 protein is CASSLGGGSYNEQFF. In DNA, the CDR3 is TGCGCCAGCAGCTTGGGGGGCGGGAGCTACAATGAGCAGTTCTTC. The chain recombines TRBV5-1 with TRBJ2-1; TRBD2 matches at 7 bases. Germline trimming cut 0 bases from V and 3 bases from J; bases unmatched to any gene: 3. Germline CDR1 is SGHRS and CDR2 is YFSETQ. The length of the CDR3 is 15 residues. Full variable domain (missing parts from reference TRBV5-1 and TRBJ2-1): KAGVTQTPRYLIKTRGQQVTLSCSPISGHRSVSWYQQTPGQGLQFLFEYFSETQRNKGNFPGRFSGRQFSNSRSEMNVSTLELGDSALYLCASSLGGGSYNEQFFGPGTRLTVL.

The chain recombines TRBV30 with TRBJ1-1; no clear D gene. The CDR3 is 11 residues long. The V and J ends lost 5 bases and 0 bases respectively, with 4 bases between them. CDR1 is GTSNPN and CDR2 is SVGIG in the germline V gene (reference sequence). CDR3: CAWHLNTEAFF. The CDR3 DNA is TGTGCCTGGCACTTGAACACTGAAGCTTTCTTT.

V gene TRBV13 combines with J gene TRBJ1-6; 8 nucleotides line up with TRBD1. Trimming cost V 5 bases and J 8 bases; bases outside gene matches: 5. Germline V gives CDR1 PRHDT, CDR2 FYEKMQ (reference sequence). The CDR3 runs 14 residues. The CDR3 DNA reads TGTGCCAGCAGCCACGGACAGGGTTATTCACCCCTCCACTTT. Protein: CASSHGQGYSPLHF. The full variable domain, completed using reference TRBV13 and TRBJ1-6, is AAGVIQSPRHLIKEKRETATLKCYPIPRHDTVYWYQQGPGQDPQFLISFYEKMQSDKGSIPDRFSAQQFSDYHSELNMSSLELGDSALYFCASSHGQGYSPLHFGNGTRLTVT.

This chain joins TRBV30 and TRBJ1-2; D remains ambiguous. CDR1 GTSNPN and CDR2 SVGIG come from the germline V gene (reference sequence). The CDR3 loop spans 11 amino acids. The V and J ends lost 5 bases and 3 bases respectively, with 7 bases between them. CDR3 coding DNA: TGTGCCTGGGGACTCGACTATGGCTACACCTTC. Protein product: CAWGLDYGYTF.

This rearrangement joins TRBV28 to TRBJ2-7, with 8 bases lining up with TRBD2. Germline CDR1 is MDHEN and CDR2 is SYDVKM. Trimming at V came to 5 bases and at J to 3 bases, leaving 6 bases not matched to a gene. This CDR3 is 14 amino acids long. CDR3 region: CASSAGTSNYEQYF. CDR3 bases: TGTGCCAGCAGTGCCGGGACTAGTAACTACGAGCAGTACTTC.

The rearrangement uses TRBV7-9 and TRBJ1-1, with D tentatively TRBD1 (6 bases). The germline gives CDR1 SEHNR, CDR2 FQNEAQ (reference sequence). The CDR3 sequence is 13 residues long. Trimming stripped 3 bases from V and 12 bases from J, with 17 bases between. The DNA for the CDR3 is TGTGCCAGCAGCTTGCGGAATGCGGGGGGGCCTTTCTTT. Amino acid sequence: CASSLRNAGGPFF.

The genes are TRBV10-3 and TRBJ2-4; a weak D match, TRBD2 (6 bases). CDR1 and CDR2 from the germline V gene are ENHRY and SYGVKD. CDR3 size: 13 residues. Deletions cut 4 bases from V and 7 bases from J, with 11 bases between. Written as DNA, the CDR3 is TGTGCCATCAGTGGAGACAGCGGGAACATTCAGTACTTC. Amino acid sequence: CAISGDSGNIQYF.

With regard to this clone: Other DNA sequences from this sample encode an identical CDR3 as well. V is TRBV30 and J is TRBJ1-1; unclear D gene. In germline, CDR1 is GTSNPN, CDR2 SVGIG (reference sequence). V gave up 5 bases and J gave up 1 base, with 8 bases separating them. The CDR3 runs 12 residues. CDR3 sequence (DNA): TGTGCCTGGGCGCGGGGGAACACTGAAGCTTTCTTT. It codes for CAWARGNTEAFF.

DNA of the CDR3: TGTGCCAGCAGCCTAGACACAGATACGCAGTATTTT. It encodes CASSLDTDTQYF. J is TRBJ2-3 and V is TRBV5-4; D is uncertain. With 4 bases removed from V and 2 bases from J, the gap between germline ends came to 5 bases. Germline assignment: CDR1 SGHNT and CDR2 YYREEE (reference sequence). This CDR3 has 12 amino acids.

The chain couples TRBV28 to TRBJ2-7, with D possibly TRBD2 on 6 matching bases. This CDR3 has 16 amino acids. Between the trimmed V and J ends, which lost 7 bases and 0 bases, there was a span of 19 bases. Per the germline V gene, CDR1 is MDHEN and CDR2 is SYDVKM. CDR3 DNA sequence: TGTGCCAGCAACGCGGAGGGTGAAAGGAGCTCCTACGAGCAGTACTTC. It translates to CASNAEGERSSYEQYF.

In DNA, the CDR3 is TGTGCCAGCAGCCCCTCCCGGACAGGGTCCCGAAACACTGAAGCTTTCTTT. Translated: CASSPSRTGSRNTEAFF. The J gene is TRBJ1-1, the V gene TRBV28; 8 nucleotides agree with TRBD1. CDR1 MDHEN and CDR2 SYDVKM come from the germline V gene. The length of the CDR3 is 17 residues. The V segment lost 6 bases and the J segment 2 bases; nucleotides outside the gene matches: 14.

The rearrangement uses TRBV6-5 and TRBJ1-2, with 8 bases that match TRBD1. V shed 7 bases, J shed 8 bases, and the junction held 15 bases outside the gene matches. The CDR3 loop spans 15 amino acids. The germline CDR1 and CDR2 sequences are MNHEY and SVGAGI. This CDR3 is CASTDRVTEAKGYTF. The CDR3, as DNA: TGTGCCAGCACGGACAGGGTCACCGAGGCTAAGGGCTACACCTTC.